This TCR beta chain comes out of a study of control samples from healthy donors and cancer patients. Germline CDR1 is SGHRS and CDR2 is YFSETQ. V was clipped by 4 bases and J by 2 bases, with 16 bases between them. The CDR3 runs to 15 residues. Produced via immunoSEQ multiplex PCR; TCRdb's table is partial and in-frame only. Counted here are around 120,000 clones, around 87% occurring once; the ten biggest clones make up around 1.1%. This clone has a single count. The sequence derives from a woman between 50 and 59 years old with colorectal cancer. Material for sequencing was PBMCs. V and J are TRBV5-1 and TRBJ2-7, with D perhaps matching TRBD2 (7 bases). CDR3 region: CASSPSRGGPYEQYF. CDR3 DNA: TGCGCCAGCAGCCCCTCGAGGGGGGGGCCCTACGAGCAGTACTTC.